This TCR beta chain derives from a study of HIV-infected patients and healthy controls. Points from the study as a whole: Untreated HIV+ repertoires had roughly threefold fewer distinct CDR3s and lower Shannon diversity than healthy controls. HIV-infected repertoires had significantly higher mean Gini indices than controls, possibly reflecting oligoclonality. When repertoires were size-matched, rare events in HIV-infected data became overweighted.

cDNA was made from approximately 500 ng RNA using alpha and beta constant primers. Alpha and beta chain libraries were made separately by chain-specific third strand synthesis with multiplexing indices. Each cDNA molecule was barcoded, and a single primer pair amplified each chain. MiXCR, applied by TCRdb to the 5' RACE reads, yields one record per CDR3 protein. Of over 5,000 distinct CDR3 sequences in the sample, 20% to 25% were seen once. Comments on this clonotype: Its antigen is not identified. Relative to the germline gene, one junction end is altered; a read error may explain this.

The repertoire came from unfractionated whole blood and reflected all unsorted peripheral T cells. CDR3 length: 12 amino acids. Germline assignment: CDR1 MNHNS and CDR2 SASEGT. This material consisted of blood, taken before antiretroviral therapy. V usage is TRBV6-1 and J usage is TRBJ1-5; D call uncertain. The TCR was taken from an adult with HIV infection. This chain's CDR3 is CDSSKQNQPQHF. In nucleotides, the CDR3 is TGTGACAGCAGCAAACAGAATCAGCCCCAGCATTTT.